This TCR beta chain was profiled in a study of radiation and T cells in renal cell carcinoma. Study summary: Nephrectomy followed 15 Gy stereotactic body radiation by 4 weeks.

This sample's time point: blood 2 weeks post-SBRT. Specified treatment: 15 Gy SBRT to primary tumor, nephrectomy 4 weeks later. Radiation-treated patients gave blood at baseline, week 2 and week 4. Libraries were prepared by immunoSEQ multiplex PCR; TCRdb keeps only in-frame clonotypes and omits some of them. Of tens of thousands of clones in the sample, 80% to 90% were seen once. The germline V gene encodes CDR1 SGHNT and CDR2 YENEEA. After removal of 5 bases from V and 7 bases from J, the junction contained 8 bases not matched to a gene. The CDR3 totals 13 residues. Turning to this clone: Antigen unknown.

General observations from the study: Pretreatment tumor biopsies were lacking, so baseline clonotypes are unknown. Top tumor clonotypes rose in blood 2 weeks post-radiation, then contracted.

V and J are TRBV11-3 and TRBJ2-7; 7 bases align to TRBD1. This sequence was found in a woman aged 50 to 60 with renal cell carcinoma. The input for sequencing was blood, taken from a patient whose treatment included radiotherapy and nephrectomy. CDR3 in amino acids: CASSLDRAGEQYF. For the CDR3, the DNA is TGTGCCAGCAGCCTCGACAGGGCTGGGGAGCAGTACTTC.